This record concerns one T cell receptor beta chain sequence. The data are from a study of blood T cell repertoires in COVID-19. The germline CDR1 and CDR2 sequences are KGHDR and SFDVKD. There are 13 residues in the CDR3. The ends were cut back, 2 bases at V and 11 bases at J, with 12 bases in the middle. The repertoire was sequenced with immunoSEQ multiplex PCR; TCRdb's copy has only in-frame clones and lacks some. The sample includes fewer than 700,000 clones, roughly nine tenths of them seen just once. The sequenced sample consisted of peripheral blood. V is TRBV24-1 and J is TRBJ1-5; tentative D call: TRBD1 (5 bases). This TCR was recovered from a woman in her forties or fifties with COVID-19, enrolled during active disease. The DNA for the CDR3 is TGTGCCACCAGTGATTCCGACAGACGGGCCCAGCATTTT. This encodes CATSDSDRRAQHF.